Listed below are T cell receptor beta chains from one sample, sequenced in a study of T cells expressing NK-cell markers. TCRdb reworked the 5' RACE reads into one entry per CDR3 protein, no DNA. This sample lists 300,000 to 500,000 distinct CDR3 sequences; its ten largest clones have around a tenth. Material for sequencing was blood T cells: a sorted CD56 or NKG2C T cell subset, CD4+ or CD8+ T cells, or bulk PBMC T cells (not recorded which). These receptors all come from a woman between 45 and 65 years old in good health. CDR3s include the opening cysteine and the closing phenylalanine or tryptophan.

v_gene: TRBV12-3/TRBV12-4; j_gene: TRBJ2-1; CDR3aa: CASRAWLAGEDEQFF
v_gene: TRBV5-1; j_gene: TRBJ2-4; CDR3aa: CASSLGGSQRDIQYF
v_gene: TRBV10-3; j_gene: TRBJ1-2; CDR3aa: CAISETGVGYTF
v_gene: TRBV12-3/TRBV12-4; j_gene: TRBJ2-3; CDR3aa: CASSLAGPGSDTQYF
v_gene: TRBV11-2; j_gene: TRBJ2-3; CDR3aa: CASIPTSGRTSTDTQYF
v_gene: TRBV4-1; j_gene: TRBJ1-2; CDR3aa: CASSQVRDRVYGYTF
v_gene: TRBV7-9; j_gene: TRBJ2-7; CDR3aa: CASSSRDPGHEQYF
v_gene: TRBV2; j_gene: TRBJ2-1; CDR3aa: CASSESPGLAYNEQFF
v_gene: TRBV20-1; j_gene: TRBJ2-5; CDR3aa: CSARGTTGQETQYF
v_gene: TRBV20-1; j_gene: TRBJ2-7; CDR3aa: CSVGFLAGGPYEQYF
v_gene: TRBV10-1; j_gene: TRBJ2-2; CDR3aa: CASSWDRGTGELFF
v_gene: TRBV7-9; j_gene: TRBJ2-3; CDR3aa: CASSPSGRADTQYF
v_gene: TRBV5-1; j_gene: TRBJ2-7; CDR3aa: CASSLTRGFSYEQYF
v_gene: TRBV5-1; j_gene: TRBJ1-4; CDR3aa: CASSSSGQVNEKLFF
v_gene: TRBV6-6; j_gene: TRBJ2-3; CDR3aa: CASSPTSGIQMQYF
v_gene: TRBV5-1; j_gene: TRBJ2-5; CDR3aa: CASKEGGVKETQYF
v_gene: TRBV10-3; j_gene: TRBJ1-5; CDR3aa: CAISDPGGQPQHF
v_gene: TRBV30; j_gene: TRBJ2-3; CDR3aa: CALELGTGDIDTQYF
v_gene: TRBV20-1; j_gene: TRBJ2-1; CDR3aa: CSARGRASGRASEDEQFF
v_gene: TRBV7-8; j_gene: TRBJ2-5; CDR3aa: CASSSRGIAETQYF
v_gene: TRBV7-9; j_gene: TRBJ1-5; CDR3aa: CASSFSTGFNQPQHF
v_gene: TRBV5-1; j_gene: TRBJ2-1; CDR3aa: CASSFTFSRLSYNEQFF
v_gene: TRBV24-1; j_gene: TRBJ2-5; CDR3aa: CATSDPPGQQETQYF
v_gene: TRBV12-3/TRBV12-4; j_gene: TRBJ1-3; CDR3aa: CASSSPADRGNTIYF
v_gene: TRBV20-1; j_gene: TRBJ2-7; CDR3aa: CSAGTGLTTYEQYF
v_gene: TRBV29-1; j_gene: TRBJ2-1; CDR3aa: CSVAGRADEQFF
v_gene: TRBV6-5; j_gene: TRBJ1-2; CDR3aa: CASSYSIPGGDYGYTF
v_gene: TRBV15; j_gene: TRBJ1-2; CDR3aa: CATSRETEEAYGYTF
v_gene: TRBV15; j_gene: TRBJ1-3; CDR3aa: CATSVDRGPGNTIYF
v_gene: TRBV5-1; j_gene: TRBJ2-1; CDR3aa: CASRERGHLPYNEQFF
v_gene: TRBV2; j_gene: TRBJ2-1; CDR3aa: CASTPEAGGILAEQFF
v_gene: TRBV9; j_gene: TRBJ2-2; CDR3aa: CASSVDRQGYTGELFF
v_gene: TRBV9; j_gene: TRBJ2-3; CDR3aa: CASSVDPGGSSTDTQYF
v_gene: TRBV27; j_gene: TRBJ1-1; CDR3aa: CASSLVRGGGTEAFF
v_gene: TRBV19; j_gene: TRBJ2-2; CDR3aa: CASSIFSVASGELFF
v_gene: TRBV5-1; j_gene: TRBJ2-1; CDR3aa: CASSLVTSGSNEQFF
v_gene: TRBV10-2; j_gene: TRBJ2-2; CDR3aa: CASRAQGWGTGELFF
v_gene: TRBV12-3/TRBV12-4; j_gene: TRBJ1-1; CDR3aa: CASGFTGGNTEAFF
v_gene: TRBV12-3/TRBV12-4; j_gene: TRBJ2-3; CDR3aa: CASSFVAGEGDTQYF
v_gene: TRBV7-4; j_gene: TRBJ1-4; CDR3aa: CASSTRGADEKLFF
v_gene: TRBV5-1; j_gene: TRBJ2-5; CDR3aa: CASSLAGSQETQYF
v_gene: TRBV6-5; j_gene: TRBJ2-7; CDR3aa: CASSYRGTGREQYF
v_gene: TRBV7-6; j_gene: TRBJ2-5; CDR3aa: CASSLKVGEREETQYF
v_gene: TRBV5-6; j_gene: TRBJ2-1; CDR3aa: CASSRDSGRYNEQFF
v_gene: TRBV7-9; j_gene: TRBJ2-1; CDR3aa: CASSLRLAEQFF
v_gene: TRBV6-5; j_gene: TRBJ2-7; CDR3aa: CASSLGLKTYEQYF
v_gene: TRBV4-1; j_gene: TRBJ1-1; CDR3aa: CASSQGYMNTEAFF